This is a list of T cell receptor beta chains from one sample in a study of OX40 agonist ivuxolimab in advanced cancers. Generated by immunoSEQ multiplex PCR, the TCRdb table keeps only in-frame clones and is missing some. Of roughly 41,000 clones listed, around 73% are singletons. Sequenced material: CD4+ or CD8+ T cells sorted from blood, taken in a trial of the OX40 agonist ivuxolimab. All receptors derive from an adult with an advanced solid tumor such as melanoma, head and neck, liver or kidney cancer. Each CDR3 is given without its conserved first and last residue.

j_call,v_call,cdr3_aa
TRBJ1-4,TRBV11-2,ASSRGATNEKLF
TRBJ2-1,TRBV11-2,ASSFDPSGYNEQF
TRBJ2-7,TRBV16,ASSPSGTGLNEQY
TRBJ1-1,TRBV7-9,ASSPRDRALMF
TRBJ2-3,TRBV29-1,SVYSSRADTQY
TRBJ2-3,TRBV5-5,ASSKASGVTDTQY
TRBJ2-3,TRBV4-2,ASSRIAGGETDTQY
TRBJ2-7,TRBV7-2,ASSSSVSTGNYEQY
TRBJ1-2,TRBV9,ASSVRVNYGYT
TRBJ2-7,TRBV4-1,ASSREGTALYEQY
TRBJ2-5,TRBV5-4,ASSLGPGQETQY
TRBJ1-1,TRBV5-1,ASSLARGAKTEAF
TRBJ2-7,TRBV27,ASSLSAGAYEQY
TRBJ2-3,TRBV5-6,ASKGLAGEYSSTDTQY
TRBJ1-3,TRBV11-3,ASSLLLLVDGGLGNTIY
TRBJ1-4,TRBV12-5,ASGTGSFGISANEKLF
TRBJ2-5,TRBV27,ASSSYTGETQY
TRBJ1-6,TRBV5-4,ASSFEANSPLH
TRBJ1-5,TRBV4-3,ASSQDRGQPQH
TRBJ2-5,TRBV28,ASSSGDRGETQY
TRBJ1-4,TRBV7-9,ASSPTGAGGEKLF
TRBJ2-1,TRBV6-5,ASSLAGAYNEQF
TRBJ2-3,TRBV4-2,ASSPPPGRYTDTQY
TRBJ1-3,TRBV5-4,ASSLVGTSGNTIY
TRBJ1-1,TRBV5-6,ASSLVFDYTEAF
TRBJ2-7,TRBV7-8,ASDLRRDSYEQY
TRBJ2-2,TRBV27,ASSPWTDTGELF
TRBJ2-1,TRBV7-2,ASSSTGDRYNEQF
TRBJ1-1,TRBV29-1,SVAPRTTNTEAF
TRBJ1-4,TRBV19,ASSIPTSLWAGGEKLF
TRBJ2-1,TRBV30,AWSGMAGDYNEQF
TRBJ1-2,TRBV9,ASSATGNYGYT